This T cell receptor (beta chain) was sequenced in a study of T cells after yellow fever vaccination (dated by TCRdb to the late 2010s). For the study in its entirety: The SMART-Seq v4 Ultra Low Input RNA kit was used to prepare libraries from fractions with low cell numbers. To track T-cell clones before and after primary and booster YFV17D yellow fever vaccination, bulk TCR alpha and beta repertoires were sequenced longitudinally. The cohort comprised two healthy male donors, one aged 18 to 29 and one aged 30 to 39 years. Blood was drawn at multiple timepoints before and after primary and secondary immunization, with bulk PBMC replicates and cell subsets isolated.

Paper-wide results and their limitations: Because only two donors were included in the study, the extent to which the findings can be generalized is limited. A small fraction of clonotypes appeared in both the CD4 and CD8 compartments, likely as a result of convergent recombination. Because abundant contaminating clonotypes from the bulk population could be contained in FACS-sorted repertoires, computational filtering was required. After the booster, most of the clones that had expanded following primary vaccination were detected again (approximately 96% of CD4 and 80% to 90% of CD8), which suggests that memory was broadly maintained. Compared with the primary T-cell response, the secondary T-cell response was weaker but faster, peaking on day 5 rather than day 15.

These reads were obtained on an Illumina NovaSeq 6000. TCR cDNA was synthesized by 5'RACE template switching, through which a universal primer site and unique molecular identifiers were introduced. Priming of cDNA synthesis was performed from both the TCR alpha and TCR beta constant segments. Library amplification involved two PCR steps, and the second step added sample barcodes and sequencing adapters. Sequencing of libraries was done on Illumina HiSeq 2500 (2x100 bp) or NovaSeq (2x150 bp). The study's own analysis went as follows. MIGEC handled demultiplexing of reads and collapsing into UMI consensus sequences, while MiXCR performed V(D)J alignment. Using edgeR on replicate PBMC samples, clonotypes were called vaccine-responding if FDR was below 0.01 and the log2 fold change was above 5 up to day 15. Each bulk clonotype was labeled CD4 or CD8 based on which sequenced repertoire, CD4 or CD8, contained the clonotype at higher abundance. TCRdb reprocessed the public reads (quality trimming at Q25 with fastp, clone calling with MiXCR) and kept in-frame beta chains. Entries are consolidated by CDR3 protein sequence, retaining the most common genes and DNA. The V and J calls and clone size come from TCRdb's table, not from the authors' own analysis. This sample has 230,000 or so distinct CDR3 sequences in its table, and about 3.7% of those were observed once. Roughly a fifth of the sample is taken by the ten largest.

This clonotype was recorded many times. The antigen this receptor binds is unknown. The input lacks base qualities; no much larger clone sits a single base away. CDR1 and CDR2, looked up from the germline V gene (reference sequence), are DFQATT and SNEGSKA. V loses 4 bases, J loses 5 bases, and the germline ends lie 8 bases apart. The CDR3 runs 11 residues from the cysteine to the phenylalanine. The read is trimmed to its CDR3 DNA, 33 bases read in frame from base 1. This specimen's treatment or condition label, interpreted: live attenuated yellow fever vaccine strain. At each blood-draw timepoint, two biological replicates of bulk PBMCs were obtained. A standard Ficoll-Paque protocol was used to isolate PBMCs from peripheral blood. RNA was extracted with TriZol from bulk PBMCs, CD4 and CD8 fractions, and dextramer-positive and dextramer-negative fractions.

Sequencing was performed on PBMCs, taken 15 days after the yellow fever booster vaccination. The sequence joins TRBV20-1 to TRBJ1-1; too little of a D gene remains to name it. This sequence originates from a young man who received the YFV17D yellow fever vaccine. CDR3 loop: CSAMRGTEAFF. The bases read TGCAGTGCTATGAGAGGGACTGAAGCTTTCTTT.